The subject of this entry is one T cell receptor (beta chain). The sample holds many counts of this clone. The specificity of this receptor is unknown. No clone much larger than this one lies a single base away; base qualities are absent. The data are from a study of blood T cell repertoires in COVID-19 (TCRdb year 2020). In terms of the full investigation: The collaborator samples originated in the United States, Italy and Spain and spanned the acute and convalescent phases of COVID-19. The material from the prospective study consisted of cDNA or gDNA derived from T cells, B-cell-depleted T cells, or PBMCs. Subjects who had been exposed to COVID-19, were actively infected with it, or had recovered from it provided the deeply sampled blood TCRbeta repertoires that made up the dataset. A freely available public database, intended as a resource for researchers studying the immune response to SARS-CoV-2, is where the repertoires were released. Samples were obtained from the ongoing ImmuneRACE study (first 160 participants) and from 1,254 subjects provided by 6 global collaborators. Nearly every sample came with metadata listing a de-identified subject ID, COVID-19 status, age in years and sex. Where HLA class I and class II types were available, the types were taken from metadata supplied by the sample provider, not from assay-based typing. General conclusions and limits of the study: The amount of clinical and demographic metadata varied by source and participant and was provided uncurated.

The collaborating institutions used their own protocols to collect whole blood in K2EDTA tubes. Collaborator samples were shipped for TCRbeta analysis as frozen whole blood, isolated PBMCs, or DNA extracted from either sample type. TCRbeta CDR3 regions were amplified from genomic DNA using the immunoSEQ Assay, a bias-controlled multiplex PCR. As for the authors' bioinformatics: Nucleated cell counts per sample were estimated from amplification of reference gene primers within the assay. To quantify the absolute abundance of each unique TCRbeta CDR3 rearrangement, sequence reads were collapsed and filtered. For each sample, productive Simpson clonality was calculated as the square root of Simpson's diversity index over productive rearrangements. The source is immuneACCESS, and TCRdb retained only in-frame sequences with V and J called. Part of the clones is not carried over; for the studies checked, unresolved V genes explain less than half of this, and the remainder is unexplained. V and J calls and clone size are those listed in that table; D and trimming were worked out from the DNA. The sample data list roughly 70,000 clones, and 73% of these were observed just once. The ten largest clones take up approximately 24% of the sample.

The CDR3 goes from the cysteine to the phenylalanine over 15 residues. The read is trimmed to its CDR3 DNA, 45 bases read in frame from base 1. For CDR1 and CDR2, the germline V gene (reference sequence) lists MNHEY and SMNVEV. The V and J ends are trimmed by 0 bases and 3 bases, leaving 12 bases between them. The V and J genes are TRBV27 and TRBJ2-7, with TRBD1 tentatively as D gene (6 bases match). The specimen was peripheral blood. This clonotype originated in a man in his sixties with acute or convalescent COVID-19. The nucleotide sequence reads TGTGCCAGCAGTTTATCGGTCGCAGGGGACTACGAGCAGTACTTC. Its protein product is CASSLSVAGDYEQYF.